This TCR beta chain is drawn from a study of blood T cell repertoires in COVID-19. Across the study: The United States, Italy and Spain provided the acute and convalescent COVID-19 samples.

Clinical history reported by participants formed the basis on which cohorts were assigned. Source study methods: Amplification of reference gene primers provided the estimated nucleated cell counts. TCRdb's table, derived via immunoSEQ multiplex PCR, lists solely in-frame clones and lacks some. The V and J calls and clone size come from that table; D and trimming were worked out from the DNA. The sample records 62,000 or so clones, more than 80% being singletons. CDR3 length: 16 amino acids. The ends were cut back, 5 bases at V and 3 bases at J, with 16 bases in the middle. Germline V gives CDR1 SSHAT, CDR2 FNYEAQ (reference sequence).

The chain is built from TRBV7-7 and TRBJ2-2; no clear D gene. Sequences were obtained from PBMCs or T cells enriched from blood (not recorded which). This sequence was found in a woman in her 40s with acute COVID-19. CDR3 DNA sequence: TGTGCCAGCAGCAGGAACGAGCAGGTGTACACCGGGGAGCTGTTTTTT. This gives the protein CASSRNEQVYTGELFF.